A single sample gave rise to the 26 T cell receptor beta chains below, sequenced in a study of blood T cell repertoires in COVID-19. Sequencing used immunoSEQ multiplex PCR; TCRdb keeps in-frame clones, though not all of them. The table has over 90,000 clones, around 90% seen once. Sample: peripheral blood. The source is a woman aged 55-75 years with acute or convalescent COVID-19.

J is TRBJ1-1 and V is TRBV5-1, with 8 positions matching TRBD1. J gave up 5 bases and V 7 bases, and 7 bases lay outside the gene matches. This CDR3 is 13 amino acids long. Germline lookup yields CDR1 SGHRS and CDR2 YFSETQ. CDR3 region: CASGTTGETEAFF. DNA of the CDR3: TGCGCCAGCGGGACGACAGGGGAAACTGAAGCTTTCTTT. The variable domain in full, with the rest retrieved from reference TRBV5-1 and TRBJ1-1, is KAGVTQTPRYLIKTRGQQVTLSCSPISGHRSVSWYQQTPGQGLQFLFEYFSETQRNKGNFPGRFSGRQFSNSRSEMNVSTLELGDSALYLCASGTTGETEAFFGQGTRLTVV.

The CDR3 coding sequence is TGTGCCAGCAGCCTCGGACAGGGGGGATATGAGCAGTTCTTC. Translating gives CASSLGQGGYEQFF. The V call is TRBV9, the J call TRBJ2-1, with 10 positions matching TRBD1. There are 14 residues in the CDR3. Germline loops: CDR1 SGDLS, CDR2 YYNGEE. With V trimmed by 4 bases and J by 8 bases, 6 bases remained unmatched. The full variable domain, its missing parts supplied by reference TRBV9 and TRBJ2-1, is DSGVTQTPKHLITATGQRVTLRCSPRSGDLSVYWYQQSLDQGLQFLIQYYNGEERAKGNILERFSAQQFPDLHSELNLSSLELGDSALYFCASSLGQGGYEQFFGPGTRLTVL.

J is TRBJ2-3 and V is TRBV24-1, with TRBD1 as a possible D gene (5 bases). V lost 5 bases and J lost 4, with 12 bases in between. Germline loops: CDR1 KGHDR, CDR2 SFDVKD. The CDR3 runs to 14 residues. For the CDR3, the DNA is TGTGCCACCAGTGGCCCTGTAGGGGCAGATACGCAGTATTTT. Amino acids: CATSGPVGADTQYF.

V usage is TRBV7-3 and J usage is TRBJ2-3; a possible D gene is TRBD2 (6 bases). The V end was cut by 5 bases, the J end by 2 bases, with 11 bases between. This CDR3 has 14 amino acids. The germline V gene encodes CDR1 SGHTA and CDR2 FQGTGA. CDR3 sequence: CASSHGLITDTQYF. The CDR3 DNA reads TGTGCCAGCAGCCACGGACTAATCACAGATACGCAGTATTTT.

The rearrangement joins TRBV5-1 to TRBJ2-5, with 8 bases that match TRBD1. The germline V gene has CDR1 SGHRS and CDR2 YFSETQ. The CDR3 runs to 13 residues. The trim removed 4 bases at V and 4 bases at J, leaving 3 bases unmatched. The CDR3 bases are TGCGCCAGCAGCCCCGACAGGGGAGAGACCCAGTACTTC. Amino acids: CASSPDRGETQYF.

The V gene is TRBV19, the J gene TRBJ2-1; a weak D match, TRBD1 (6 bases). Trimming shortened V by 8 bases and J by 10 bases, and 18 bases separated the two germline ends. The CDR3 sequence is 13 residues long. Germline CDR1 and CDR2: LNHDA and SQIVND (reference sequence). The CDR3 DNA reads TGTGCCAGTCAATACCAATTACAGGGCGAGCAGTTCTTC. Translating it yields CASQYQLQGEQFF.

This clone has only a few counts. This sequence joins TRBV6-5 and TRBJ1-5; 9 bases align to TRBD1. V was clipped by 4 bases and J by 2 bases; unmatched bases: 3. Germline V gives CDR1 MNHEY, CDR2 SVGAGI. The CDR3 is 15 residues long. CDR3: CASSSRQGGNQPQHF. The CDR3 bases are TGTGCCAGCAGTTCCCGACAGGGGGGCAATCAGCCCCAGCATTTT.

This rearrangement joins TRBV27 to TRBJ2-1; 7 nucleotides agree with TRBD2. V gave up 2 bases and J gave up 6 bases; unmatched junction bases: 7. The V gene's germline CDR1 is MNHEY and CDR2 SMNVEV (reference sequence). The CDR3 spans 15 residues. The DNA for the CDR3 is TGTGCCAGCAGTTTAGGGGCTAGCGGATTCAATGAGCAGTTCTTC. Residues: CASSLGASGFNEQFF.

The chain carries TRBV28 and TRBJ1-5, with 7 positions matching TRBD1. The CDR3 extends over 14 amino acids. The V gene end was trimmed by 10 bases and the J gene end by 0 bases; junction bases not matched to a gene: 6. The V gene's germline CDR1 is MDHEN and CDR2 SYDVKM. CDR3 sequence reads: CATTGTVSNQPQHF. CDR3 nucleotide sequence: TGTGCCACCACCGGGACAGTTAGCAATCAGCCCCAGCATTTT.

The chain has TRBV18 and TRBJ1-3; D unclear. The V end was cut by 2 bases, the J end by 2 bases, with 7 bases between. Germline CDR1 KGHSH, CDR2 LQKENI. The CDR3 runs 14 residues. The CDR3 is CASSPTQPGNTIYF. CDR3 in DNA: TGTGCCAGCTCACCAACACAACCTGGAAACACCATATATTTT.

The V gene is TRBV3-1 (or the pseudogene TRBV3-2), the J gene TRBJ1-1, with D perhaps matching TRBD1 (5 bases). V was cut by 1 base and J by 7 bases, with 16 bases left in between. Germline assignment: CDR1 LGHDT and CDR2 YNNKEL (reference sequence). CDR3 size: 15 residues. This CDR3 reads CASSQGLSGVGEAFF. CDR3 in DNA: TGTGCCAGCAGCCAAGGCCTTTCGGGGGTTGGTGAAGCTTTCTTT.

CDR3 DNA: TGTGCCAGCAGGGAGACGGAGTTGCTGAACACTGAAGCTTTCTTT. This encodes CASRETELLNTEAFF. The chain joins TRBV2 to TRBJ1-1; D is undetermined. The CDR3 covers 15 residues. Trimming removed 6 bases from V and 0 bases from J, with 14 bases in between. CDR1 and CDR2 (germline): SNHLY, FYNNEI.

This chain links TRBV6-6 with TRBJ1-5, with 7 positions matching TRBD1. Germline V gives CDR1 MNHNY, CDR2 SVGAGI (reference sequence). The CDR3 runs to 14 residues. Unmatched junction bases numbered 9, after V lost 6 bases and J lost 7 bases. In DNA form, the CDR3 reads TGTGCCAGCAGCTCTACAGGGGTTGTGCAGCCCCAGCATTTT. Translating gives CASSSTGVVQPQHF.

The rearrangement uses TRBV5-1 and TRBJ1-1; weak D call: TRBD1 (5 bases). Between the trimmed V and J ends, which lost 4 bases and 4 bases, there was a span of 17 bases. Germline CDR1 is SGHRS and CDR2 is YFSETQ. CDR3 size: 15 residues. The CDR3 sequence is CASSPPLAGGTEAFF. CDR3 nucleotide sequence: TGCGCCAGCAGCCCCCCCTTGGCCGGGGGCACTGAAGCTTTCTTT.

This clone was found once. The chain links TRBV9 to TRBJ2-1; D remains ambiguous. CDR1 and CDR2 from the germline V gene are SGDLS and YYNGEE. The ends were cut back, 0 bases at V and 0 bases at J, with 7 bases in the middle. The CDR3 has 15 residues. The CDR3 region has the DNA TGTGCCAGCAGCGTAGCGGTTAGCTCCTACAATGAGCAGTTCTTC. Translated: CASSVAVSSYNEQFF.

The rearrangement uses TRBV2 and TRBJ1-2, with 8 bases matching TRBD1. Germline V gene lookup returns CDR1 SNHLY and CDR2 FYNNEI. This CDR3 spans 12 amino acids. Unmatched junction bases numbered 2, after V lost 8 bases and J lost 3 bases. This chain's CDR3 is CASEDRDYGYTF. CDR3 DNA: TGTGCCAGCGAGGACAGGGACTATGGCTACACCTTC.

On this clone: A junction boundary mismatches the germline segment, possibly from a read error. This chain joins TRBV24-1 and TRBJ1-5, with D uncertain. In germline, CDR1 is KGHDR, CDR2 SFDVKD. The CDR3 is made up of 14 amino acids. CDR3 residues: CATSGEGSIQPQHF. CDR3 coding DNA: TGTGCCACCAGTGGGGAGGGTAGCATTCAGCCCCAGCATTTT.

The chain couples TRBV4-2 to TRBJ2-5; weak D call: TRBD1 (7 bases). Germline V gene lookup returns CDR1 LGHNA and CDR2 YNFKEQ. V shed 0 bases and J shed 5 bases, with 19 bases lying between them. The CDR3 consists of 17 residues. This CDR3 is CASSQDGGRGARETQYF. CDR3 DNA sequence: TGTGCCAGCAGCCAAGATGGGGGCAGGGGGGCTCGGGAGACCCAGTACTTC.

The CDR3 region has the DNA TGTGCCAGCTCACTATTATCTACAGGGAGACGGGAGCAGTACTTC. Protein sequence: CASSLLSTGRREQYF. The chain carries TRBV18 and TRBJ2-7; D is perhaps TRBD1 (6 bases). CDR3 size: 15 residues. Germline V gene data show CDR1 as KGHSH and CDR2 as LQKENI. Between the trimmed V and J ends, which lost 4 bases and 7 bases, there was a span of 20 bases.

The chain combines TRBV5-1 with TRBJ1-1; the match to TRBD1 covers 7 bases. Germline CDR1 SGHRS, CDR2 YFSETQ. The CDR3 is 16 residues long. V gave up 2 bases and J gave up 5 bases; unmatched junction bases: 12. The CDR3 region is CASSFGGGFVNTEAFF. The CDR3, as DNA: TGCGCCAGCAGCTTCGGAGGGGGCTTCGTTAATACTGAAGCTTTCTTT.

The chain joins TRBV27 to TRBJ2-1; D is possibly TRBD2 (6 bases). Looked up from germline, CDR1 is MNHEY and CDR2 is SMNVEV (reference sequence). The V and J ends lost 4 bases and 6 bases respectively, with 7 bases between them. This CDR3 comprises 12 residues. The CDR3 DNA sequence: TGTGCCAGCAGTTCCGGGGGCAATGAGCAGTTCTTC. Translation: CASSSGGNEQFF.

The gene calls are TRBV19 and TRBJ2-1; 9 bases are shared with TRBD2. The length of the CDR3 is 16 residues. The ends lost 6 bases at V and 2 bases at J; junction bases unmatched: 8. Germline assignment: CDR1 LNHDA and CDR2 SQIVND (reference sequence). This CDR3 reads CASSLTSGLTYNEQFF. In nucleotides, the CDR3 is TGTGCCAGTAGCCTCACTAGCGGGCTAACCTACAATGAGCAGTTCTTC.

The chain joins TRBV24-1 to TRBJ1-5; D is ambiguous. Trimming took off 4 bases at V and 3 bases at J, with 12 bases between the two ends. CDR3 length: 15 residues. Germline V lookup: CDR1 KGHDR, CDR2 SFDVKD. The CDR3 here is CATSEGSRSNQPQHF. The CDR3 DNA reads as TGTGCCACCAGTGAAGGGAGCAGGTCCAATCAGCCCCAGCATTTT.

This chain's CDR3 is CAGGSGKGTDTQYF. In DNA, the CDR3 is TGTGCCGGCGGTAGCGGGAAAGGCACAGATACGCAGTATTTT. This chain links TRBV7-2 with TRBJ2-3, with TRBD2 matching over 8 bases. The germline V gene has CDR1 SGHTA and CDR2 FQGNSA. The CDR3 sequence is 14 residues long. After removal of 11 bases from V and 1 base from J, the junction contained 8 bases not matched to a gene.

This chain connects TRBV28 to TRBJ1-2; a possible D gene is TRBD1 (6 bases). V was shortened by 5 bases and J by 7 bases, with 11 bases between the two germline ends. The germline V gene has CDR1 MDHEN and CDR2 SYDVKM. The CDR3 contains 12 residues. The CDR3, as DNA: TGTGCCAGCAGTGACGGACAGCGTGGCTACACCTTC. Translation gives CASSDGQRGYTF.

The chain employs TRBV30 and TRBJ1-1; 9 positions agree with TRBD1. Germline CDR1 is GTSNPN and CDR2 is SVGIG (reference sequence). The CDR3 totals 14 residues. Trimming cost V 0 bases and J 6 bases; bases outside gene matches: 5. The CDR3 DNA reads TGTGCCTGGAGTGTACTGGGACAGGGAGCTGAAGCTTTCTTT. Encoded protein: CAWSVLGQGAEAFF.